This T cell receptor (beta chain) was recorded in a study of beta chain features in type 1 diabetes (dated by TCRdb to 2016 to 2019). Turning to the overall study: Mean age, gender distribution, total cell number and subset yield did not differ between patients and healthy donors. Whereas all 28 donors provided naive and central memory subsets, regulatory and stem cell-like memory subsets were isolated from just 8 patients and about 8 healthy donors. The study compared the TCRB repertoires of sorted circulating CD4+ T cell subsets in recently diagnosed type 1 diabetes patients with those in matched healthy donors. A total of 107,917,701 sorted cells were examined across all samples, and a strong correlation was observed between cell number per subset and RNA yield.

Paper-wide results and their limitations: Only small numbers of individuals were included in the HLA sub-analyses, which left unresolved whether HLA type had any influence on TCRB rearrangement. In all four CD4+ subsets, TCRB CDR3 length was moderately but significantly shorter in type 1 diabetes patients. PCR might favor shorter templates, but patient and control samples were amplified and corrected together, so any skew would affect both groups equally. At VDJ recombination sites, patients with type 1 diabetes made fewer insertions and deleted more nucleotides, a pattern implying thymic rearrangement abnormalities. Sequencing cDNA rather than genomic DNA could over-represent highly expressing activated cells, although activation and CD3 levels did not differ between groups. Naive, central memory and regulatory TCRB repertoires appeared more similar among patients than among healthy donors.

As encoded in the germline V gene (reference sequence), CDR1 is MNHNY while CDR2 is SVGAGI. The junction shows trimming of 6 bases on V and 4 bases on J, and the gene matches do not reach 13 bases of it. There are 16 amino acids in the CDR3, from cysteine to phenylalanine inclusive. Only the CDR3 region is kept as DNA, spanning 48 bases read in frame from base 1. This clone was counted a few times. There is no known antigen for this receptor. No base quality information exists; no much larger clone differs at one position. From each donor, a single peripheral blood sample of 90 to 150 mL on average was drawn into heparinised tubes. A BD FACSAria II was used to sort naive, central memory, regulatory and stem cell-like memory CD4+ T cells with a panel that included CD45RO, CCR7, CD25, CD127, CD95 and CD27. All sorted populations exceeded 98% purity. PBMCs were isolated right away by Lymphoprep density gradient centrifugation and were stained directly, without culture. To minimize batch effects, samples were stained and sorted in pairs, one healthy donor with one patient per experiment.

The High Capacity cDNA Reverse Transcription Kit was used to reverse transcribe all of the isolated RNA, meaning that expressed TCRB transcripts were what got sequenced. Naive, central memory and regulatory T cell samples underwent deep immunoSEQ sequencing, averaging roughly 3.4 million total reads per sample. Sorted cells were lysed in RLT buffer and RNA was extracted with DNase-treated RNeasy Micro or Mini kits, depending on cell number. To prevent cross-contamination, every cell subset was processed on its own, while patient and healthy donor samples were processed together. The immunoSEQ multiplex PCR was used to amplify TCRB sequences from cDNA, yielding 87-bp fragments that span the CDR3 region. The amplicons were sequenced using the Illumina HiSeq platform. The paper's processing steps were these. PCR bias was computationally corrected using synthetic template baselines, reads within Hamming distance 2 were collapsed, and singletons that could not be merged were discarded. By aligning reads against IMGT, V, D and J genes, CDR3 length, and insertions or deletions at six rearrangement sites were assigned. Within each subset, clonotype counts were normalized to sorted cell number, and only after that were true diversity and Gini coefficients computed with the tcR R package. The overlap coefficient, calculated on TCRB nucleotide sequences, was used to quantify repertoire sharing. Drawn from immuneACCESS, this table holds only the in-frame rearrangements with V and J called that TCRdb kept. Clones are partly lost; checked studies trace under half to an unresolved V gene and leave the rest unexplained. From that table come the V and J calls and clone size; the DNA was used to work out D and trimming. This sample has 250,000 to 300,000 clones in its table, and 7.5% to 9.5% of those were observed once. The biggest ten clones account for 0.9% to 1.2% of the sample.

The rearrangement joined TRBV6-6 to TRBJ2-3, and 7 junctional nucleotides match TRBD2. This clonotype was obtained from a woman aged 18 to 35 in good health. Sequenced sample: central memory CD4+ T cells from blood. The CDR3 amino acid sequence is: CASRPILATAADTQYF. The DNA reads as follows: TGTGCCAGCAGACCTATACTAGCGACCGCGGCAGATACGCAGTATTTT.